The sequence of this T cell receptor (beta chain) was determined in a study of cytomegalovirus exposure and HLA in healthy donors. The overall study: The same platform as the approximately 670 first-cohort repertoires was used for the roughly 130 validation repertoires, a later analysis reported. Overall study results and limits: Generally TCR sequences proved uncommon, though certain public TCRs appeared in numerous donors. Some TCR beta chains (about 180 of them) were listed as cytomegalovirus-associated.

As for this clone: The antigen is unknown.

The CDR3 has 11 amino acids. Germline V gene lookup returns CDR1 DFQATT and CDR2 SNEGSKA (reference sequence). Assay: immunoSEQ multiplex PCR; the TCRdb copy retains only in-frame clones and omits some. Of 67,000 or so clones detected, about 94% appear once; the ten largest clones hold around 1.5%. The donors were members of the validation cohort comprising over 90 subjects, separate from the approximately 670-subject first cohort. The source material was PBMCs. The sequence came from a man between 18 and 35 years old in good health and CMV-seropositive. The chain joins TRBV20-1 to TRBJ2-5, with D possibly matching TRBD2 (6 bases). CDR3 nucleotides: TGCAGCGCGGGTCTAGCGGAGACCCAGTACTTC. Translating gives CSAGLAETQYF.